These T cell receptor beta chains were read from a single sample in a study of cytomegalovirus exposure and HLA in healthy donors. TCRdb's table, derived via immunoSEQ multiplex PCR, lists solely in-frame clones and lacks some. Among approximately 190,000 clones listed, approximately 80% were seen once. The sequencing sample was made of PBMCs. All receptors come from a boy between 2 and 10 years old in good health and CMV-seronegative. CDR3s include the opening cysteine and the closing phenylalanine or tryptophan. Fields, in order: J gene, V gene, clone size, D gene, CDR3 protein, CDR3 DNA. D genes are given only for firm matches. A row's size may be missing; if present it is once, few, many or a size class.

TRBJ1-1	TRBV6-6	.	.	CASRKGQNTEAFF	TGTGCCAGTCGTAAGGGACAGAACACTGAAGCTTTCTTT
TRBJ2-2	TRBV19	.	TRBD1	CASSIGTGTTGELFF	TGTGCCAGTAGTATAGGGACAGGGACCACCGGGGAGCTGTTTTTT
TRBJ2-7	TRBV11-1	.	TRBD1	CASSLETGGSYEQYF	TGTGCCAGCAGCTTAGAGACAGGGGGCTCCTACGAGCAGTACTTC
TRBJ1-5	TRBV7-2	.	TRBD1	CASSLVGTGAIQPQHF	TGTGCCAGCAGCTTAGTAGGGACAGGTGCGATTCAGCCCCAGCATTTT
TRBJ2-7	TRBV7-7	.	TRBD1	CAGLGQGESNEQYF	TGTGCTGGCCTCGGACAGGGGGAGTCGAACGAGCAGTACTTC
TRBJ2-5	TRBV28	.	.	CASSPAPRDGETQYF	TGTGCCAGCAGCCCGGCCCCCAGGGATGGAGAGACCCAGTACTTC
TRBJ1-1	TRBV4-1	.	.	CASSQTQTGPTEAFF	TGCGCCAGCAGCCAGACTCAAACAGGGCCCACTGAAGCTTTCTTT
TRBJ2-2	TRBV2	once	.	CASSILADNGELFF	TGTGCCAGCAGTATCTTAGCGGACAACGGGGAGCTGTTTTTT
TRBJ2-3	TRBV6-1	.	.	CASSEVGGLTDTQYF	TGTGCCAGCAGTGAAGTTGGAGGGCTCACAGATACGCAGTATTTT
TRBJ1-5	TRBV10-3	.	.	CAISESGGGGALKPQHF	TGTGCCATCAGTGAGTCGGGCGGGGGAGGAGCCCTAAAGCCCCAGCATTTT
TRBJ1-2	TRBV18	.	TRBD1	CATSRDRAYGYTF	TGTGCCACCTCCCGAGACAGGGCTTATGGCTACACCTTC
TRBJ1-1	TRBV7-2	few	.	CASSLAWGGHTEAFF	TGTGCCAGCAGCTTAGCGTGGGGCGGTCACACTGAAGCTTTCTTT
TRBJ1-1	TRBV10-3	.	TRBD1	CAISETRGRGNTEAFF	TGTGCCATCAGTGAGACCAGGGGGCGAGGAAACACTGAAGCTTTCTTT
TRBJ1-1	TRBV5-1	.	.	CASSEPGYTEAFF	TGCGCCAGCAGCGAGCCAGGGTACACTGAAGCTTTCTTT
TRBJ1-2	TRBV5-4	.	TRBD1	CASSFQQGEGYTF	TGTGCCAGCAGCTTTCAGCAGGGGGAGGGCTACACCTTC
TRBJ2-7	TRBV5-1	.	TRBD2	CASSLWVAGEVYEQYF	TGCGCCAGCAGCTTGTGGGTAGCGGGGGAGGTGTACGAGCAGTACTTC
TRBJ2-1	TRBV19	.	TRBD2	CASSLTSGVHNEQFF	TGTGCCAGTAGTCTAACTAGCGGGGTTCACAATGAGCAGTTCTTC
TRBJ2-3	TRBV7-3	.	.	CASSLTPGVSTDTQYF	TGTGCCAGCAGCTTAACGCCGGGGGTTAGCACAGATACGCAGTATTTT
TRBJ2-3	TRBV9	few	TRBD2	CASSVGPAGAADTQYF	TGTGCCAGCAGCGTAGGTCCAGCGGGGGCGGCAGATACGCAGTATTTT